This is a list of T cell receptor beta chains from one sample in a study of blood T cell repertoires in COVID-19. Measured with immunoSEQ multiplex PCR; TCRdb has only the in-frame clones, and not every one. The sample gives fewer than 130,000 clones, 76% of which show up once; about 3.8% is in the top ten. The sequencing sample was made of peripheral blood. All receptors come from a woman aged 80 or over with acute or convalescent COVID-19. CDR3s include the opening cysteine and the closing phenylalanine or tryptophan. A D gene is named only where the DNA matches it firmly. Clone size is shown for a subset of rows, as once, few, many or a class of expanded clone.

abundance	v_gene	d_gene	j_gene	CDR3aa	CDR3nt
NA	TRBV28	NA	TRBJ2-5	CASKSSGYGRETQYF	TGTGCCAGCAAATCCTCGGGATACGGGCGGGAGACCCAGTACTTC
once	TRBV29-1	NA	TRBJ2-2	CSGGEGAGELFF	TGCAGCGGGGGAGAGGGAGCCGGGGAGCTGTTTTTT
NA	TRBV5-1	NA	TRBJ1-1	CASSFVGGRSEAFF	TGCGCCAGCAGCTTCGTCGGGGGACGGTCCGAAGCTTTCTTT
NA	TRBV29-1	NA	TRBJ1-5	CSVVGYGGGGDNQPQHF	TGCAGCGTTGTGGGTTACGGAGGCGGGGGCGACAATCAGCCCCAGCATTTT
few	TRBV9	NA	TRBJ1-1	CASSVAGDTEAFF	TGTGCCAGCAGCGTAGCAGGGGACACTGAAGCTTTCTTT
NA	TRBV7-9	TRBD1	TRBJ2-3	CASSPAGGPADTQYF	TGTGCCAGCAGCCCAGCAGGGGGTCCAGCAGATACGCAGTATTTT
NA	TRBV2	NA	TRBJ2-1	CASSEGLSGYNEQFF	TGTGCCAGCAGTGAAGGGTTGAGCGGTTACAATGAGCAGTTCTTC
NA	TRBV29-1	TRBD2	TRBJ2-3	CSVSGGGSDTQYF	TGCAGCGTTAGCGGGGGGGGATCAGATACGCAGTATTTT
few	TRBV7-8	TRBD2	TRBJ2-3	CASTGTPGGDTQYF	TGTGCCAGCACCGGGACCCCGGGAGGAGATACGCAGTATTTT
NA	TRBV5-5	NA	TRBJ1-4	CASSFQPYREKLFF	TGTGCCAGCAGCTTTCAGCCGTACAGGGAGAAACTGTTTTTT
NA	TRBV9	TRBD1	TRBJ1-4	CASSPRDRVNEKLFF	TGTGCCAGCAGCCCACGGGACAGGGTTAATGAAAAACTGTTTTTT
NA	TRBV19	NA	TRBJ2-1	CATTRTVRGNEQFF	TGTGCCACCACAAGAACAGTTCGGGGCAATGAGCAGTTCTTC
NA	TRBV2	TRBD1	TRBJ1-5	CASSGDRESGQPQHF	TGTGCCAGCAGTGGGGACAGGGAGTCTGGTCAGCCCCAGCATTTT
few	TRBV28	TRBD1	TRBJ2-3	CASSLTGQGRADTQYF	TGTGCCAGCAGTTTAACCGGACAGGGGAGGGCAGATACGCAGTATTTT
NA	TRBV3-1/TRBV3-2	NA	TRBJ2-7	CASSQGDRGEQYF	TGTGCCAGCAGCCAAGGTGACCGGGGCGAGCAGTACTTC
NA	TRBV7-2	TRBD1	TRBJ1-1	CASNPYAGGNTEAFF	TGTGCCAGCAACCCATACGCAGGGGGAAACACTGAAGCTTTCTTT
NA	TRBV20-1	TRBD1	TRBJ1-4	CSASADRVGKLFF	TGCAGTGCTAGTGCGGACAGGGTTGGAAAACTGTTTTTT
NA	TRBV4-1	NA	TRBJ1-1	CASSQGGRGANTEAFF	TGCGCCAGCAGCCAAGGAGGCCGTGGAGCAAACACTGAAGCTTTCTTT
NA	TRBV5-4	NA	TRBJ1-2	CASTSKGGINYGYTF	TGTGCCAGCACCTCTAAGGGGGGGATTAACTATGGCTACACCTTC
NA	TRBV19	NA	TRBJ1-2	CVSSRQSSGGYTF	TGTGTCAGTAGTAGACAGAGCTCCGGCGGCTACACCTTC
once	TRBV30	NA	TRBJ1-2	CAWSVPVDRTGYTF	TGTGCCTGGAGTGTACCGGTTGACAGAACGGGCTACACCTTC
NA	TRBV9	TRBD1	TRBJ2-7	CASSSGTGHPYEQYF	TGTGCCAGCAGCTCCGGGACAGGACATCCCTACGAGCAGTACTTC
NA	TRBV28	TRBD1	TRBJ1-2	CASSLGQGVGYTF	TGTGCCAGCAGTTTAGGACAGGGCGTAGGCTACACCTTC
few	TRBV5-1	TRBD1	TRBJ1-4	CASSPMEGANEKLFF	TGCGCCAGCAGCCCCATGGAGGGGGCAAATGAAAAACTGTTTTTT
few	TRBV9	TRBD2	TRBJ2-6	CASSVGPLGGGGSGANVLTF	TGTGCCAGCAGCGTAGGCCCCCTAGGTGGGGGGGGATCTGGGGCCAACGTCCTGACTTTC
NA	TRBV2	TRBD1	TRBJ1-1	CASSATGGAFF	TGTGCCAGCAGTGCTACAGGGGGAGCTTTCTTT
NA	TRBV7-9	NA	TRBJ2-7	CASSSQTGLGQYF	TGTGCCAGCAGCTCCCAAACGGGGTTGGGGCAGTACTTC
NA	TRBV5-4	TRBD1	TRBJ2-6	CASSSGQGAPGANVLTF	TGTGCCAGCAGCTCCGGACAGGGGGCGCCTGGGGCCAACGTCCTGACTTTC
NA	TRBV4-1	NA	TRBJ1-5	CASSQEWRGSNQPQHF	TGCGCCAGCAGCCAAGAATGGAGAGGAAGCAATCAGCCCCAGCATTTT
NA	TRBV18	TRBD1	TRBJ1-1	CASSPRQGVAVEFEAFF	TGTGCCAGCTCACCAAGACAGGGGGTCGCCGTAGAATTTGAAGCTTTCTTT
few	TRBV6-1	NA	TRBJ1-1	CASRDTGRNTEAFF	TGTGCCAGCAGGGATACAGGGAGGAACACTGAAGCTTTCTTT
NA	TRBV28	TRBD2	TRBJ2-5	CASSSGGLAGVETQYF	TGTGCCAGCAGTTCGGGGGGACTAGCGGGAGTAGAGACCCAGTACTTC
NA	TRBV7-2	TRBD2	TRBJ2-7	CASSSSSGSYEQYF	TGTGCCAGCAGCTCATCTAGCGGGAGCTACGAGCAGTACTTC
NA	TRBV9	TRBD1	TRBJ1-2	CASSPTGVQGYTF	TGTGCCAGCAGCCCAACAGGGGTACAAGGCTACACCTTC
NA	TRBV27	NA	TRBJ1-3	CASSPQGSGNTIYF	TGTGCCAGCAGTCCCCAGGGTTCGGGAAACACCATATATTTT
NA	TRBV11-2	TRBD2	TRBJ2-7	CASSLLGGDEQYF	TGTGCCAGCAGCTTATTGGGGGGGGACGAGCAGTACTTC
NA	TRBV12-5	NA	TRBJ1-2	CASGLSAGGGYTF	TGTGCTAGTGGTTTGTCCGCGGGAGGAGGCTACACCTTC